These T cell receptor beta chains were read from a single sample in a study of shared clonotypes between healthy human individuals. The data were produced by immunoSEQ multiplex PCR, yet TCRdb's version contains in-frame clones alone and is incomplete. The sample gives a few million clones, 85% to 95% of which show up once; approximately 0.39% is in the top ten. Sequencing used naive CD4+ T cells from PBMCs. The receptors stem from a man between 18 and 29 years old in good health. Some clones in this sample may be carry-over from other donors' samples. Each CDR3 is given with its conserved first and last residue. Fields, in order: J gene, clone size, D gene, V gene, CDR3 DNA, CDR3 protein. The D gene is left open where the match is weak. Clone size is stated in some rows and not others, as once, few, many or a class when expanded.

>TRBJ2-2|.|.|TRBV2
TGTGCCAGCAGTACCGGGACCCCCTTACACCTGTTTTTT
CASSTGTPLHLFF
>TRBJ2-5|.|TRBD1|TRBV6-1
TGTGCCAGCAGTGTCAGGGGGCGGTCGGAGACCCAGTACTTC
CASSVRGRSETQYF
>TRBJ1-4|.|.|TRBV5-8
TGTGCCAGCAGGCAGGCTGGTGAAAAACTGTTTTTT
CASRQAGEKLFF
>TRBJ1-5|few|.|TRBV28
TGTGCCAGCAGCCTATGGACAGATAGCAATCAGCCCCAGCATTTT
CASSLWTDSNQPQHF
>TRBJ2-7|.|TRBD2|TRBV11-2
TGTGCCAGCAGCTCAAGGTATCTAGTAGCGGGGGTCCCCGAGCAGTACTTC
CASSSRYLVAGVPEQYF
>TRBJ2-2|.|.|TRBV12-1
TGTGCCAGCAGCCAGGGACTAGCGGGAGGAACCGGGGAGCTGTTTTTT
CASSQGLAGGTGELFF
>TRBJ1-4|.|.|TRBV6-5
TGTGCCAGCAGATATGGGACGGCAAATGAAAAACTGTTTTTT
CASRYGTANEKLFF
>TRBJ2-1|.|.|TRBV10-3
TGTGCCATCAGTGCTACAGTCTTACGAGCGGATGAGCAGTTCTTC
CAISATVLRADEQFF
>TRBJ2-1|.|.|TRBV7-9
TGTGCCAGCAGTTCCCGACAGGCCAGCTCCTACAATGAGCAGTTCTTC
CASSSRQASSYNEQFF
>TRBJ2-7|few|.|TRBV11-2
TGTGCCAGCAGCCGGGACTTCCCAACCTACGAGCAGTACTTC
CASSRDFPTYEQYF
>TRBJ1-1|.|.|TRBV7-2
TGTGCCAGCAGCTTAGTGGGGGCAGGGATCTTCGGCACTGAAGCTTTCTTT
CASSLVGAGIFGTEAFF
>TRBJ2-7|.|TRBD1|TRBV5-4
TGTGCCAGCAGCTTGGTGGACAGGGCGAGCTCCTACGAGCAGTACTTC
CASSLVDRASSYEQYF
>TRBJ2-1|.|TRBD2|TRBV4-3
TGCGCCAGCAGCCGCACTAGCGGGAGGTCCACGGGCTACGTCTACAATGAGCAGTTCTTC
CASSRTSGRSTGYVYNEQFF
>TRBJ1-1|.|TRBD1|TRBV18
TGTGCCAGCTCATTTCAACAGCGGGTTGGGGCAGGGGGGACTGAAGCTTTCTTT
CASSFQQRVGAGGTEAFF
>TRBJ2-7|.|.|TRBV4-2
TGTGCCAGCAGCCAAGTATCACAGGCCGCATACGAGCAGTACTTC
CASSQVSQAAYEQYF
>TRBJ2-7|once|.|TRBV6-1
TGTGCCAGCAAACCGAACAGGTTGGTTTCCTACGAGCAGTACTTC
CASKPNRLVSYEQYF
>TRBJ2-1|.|TRBD2|TRBV4-3
TGCGCCAACGGACTAGCGGGTTCCAAAGGGGGGGAGAATGAGCAGTTCTTC
CANGLAGSKGGENEQFF
>TRBJ1-1|.|.|TRBV28
TGTGCCAGCAGTTCACCTTTGAACACTGAAGCTTTCTTT
CASSSPLNTEAFF
>TRBJ1-5|.|.|TRBV15
TGTGCCACCAGCAGAGATCTATGGGAGCCCCAGCATTTT
CATSRDLWEPQHF
>TRBJ2-7|.|.|TRBV19
TGTGCCAGTATGGGACCACCTCCAACCTACGAGCAGTACTTC
CASMGPPPTYEQYF
>TRBJ2-2|.|.|TRBV20-1
TGCAGTGCTAGAATTCCCGGGGAGCTGTTTTTT
CSARIPGELFF
>TRBJ2-7|.|TRBD1|TRBV7-2
TGTGCCAGCAGCACCGGGACAGGGCTCTACGAGCAGTACTTC
CASSTGTGLYEQYF
>TRBJ2-7|once|TRBD2|TRBV27
TGTGCCAGCAGTAGGGGGCTAGCGGGACCCTACGAGCAGTACTTC
CASSRGLAGPYEQYF
>TRBJ1-3|.|.|TRBV10-2
TGCGCCAGCAGTGAGTCCGGGGGCTTGAACACCATATATTTT
CASSESGGLNTIYF
>TRBJ1-5|.|.|TRBV10-3
TGTGCCATCAGTGAGTCCCAACCCGGCGCCAATCAGCCCCAGCATTTT
CAISESQPGANQPQHF
>TRBJ1-4|.|.|TRBV6-5
TGTGCCAGCAGACGGGACCTTATAGGCAATGAAAAACTGTTTTTT
CASRRDLIGNEKLFF
>TRBJ2-3|.|.|TRBV12-5
TGTGCTAGTGGTTGGGACATAGGAGATACGCAGTATTTT
CASGWDIGDTQYF
>TRBJ2-5|.|TRBD2|TRBV14
TGTGCCAGCAGCCGCAGGCGGACTAGCGGGAGCCTTGGGCAAGAGACCCAGTACTTC
CASSRRRTSGSLGQETQYF
>TRBJ2-1|.|TRBD2|TRBV28
TGTGCCAGCAGTTTCCGTCCGGGAGCGGGAGGTCTCAATGAGCAGTTCTTC
CASSFRPGAGGLNEQFF
>TRBJ1-2|.|.|TRBV6-5
TGTGCCAGCAACCCTCGGGCAGGGGATGGCTACACCTTC
CASNPRAGDGYTF
>TRBJ2-5|.|.|TRBV7-2
TGTGCCAGCAGCATCGCGAATATGGAGACCCAGTACTTC
CASSIANMETQYF
>TRBJ2-6|.|.|TRBV19
TGTGCCGGCGCAGAATCTGGGGCCAACGTCCTGACTTTC
CAGAESGANVLTF
>TRBJ1-3|.|.|TRBV11-2
TGTGCCAGCAGCTTTGACATCAGGGCGTCGGGAAACACCATATATTTT
CASSFDIRASGNTIYF
>TRBJ2-3|.|TRBD1|TRBV6-1
TGTGCCAGCGCTCAAAACAGGGGATCCGCAGATACGCAGTATTTT
CASAQNRGSADTQYF
>TRBJ2-1|.|.|TRBV7-8
TGTGCCAGCAGCTTAGGACCCCGGGAGCAGTTCTTC
CASSLGPREQFF
>TRBJ2-3|.|.|TRBV6-5
TGTGCCAGCGCAGTCCTAGCGTACACAGATACGCAGTATTTT
CASAVLAYTDTQYF
>TRBJ2-6|.|.|TRBV2
TGTGCCAGCAGGGGGAGCTGGGCAGACTCTGGGGCCAACGTCCTGACTTTC
CASRGSWADSGANVLTF
>TRBJ2-6|.|.|TRBV4-3
TGCGCCAGCAGCCAAGAGGGGGCCCCGCTCTCTGGGGCCAACGTCCTGACTTTC
CASSQEGAPLSGANVLTF
>TRBJ2-2|.|.|TRBV2
TGTGCCAGCAGGAGAATCAAGGGAGACACCGGGGAGCTGTTTTTT
CASRRIKGDTGELFF
>TRBJ1-4|once|.|TRBV21-1
TGTGCCAGCAGCATTTTGGGGGCGGCTAATGAAAAACTGTTTTTT
CASSILGAANEKLFF
>TRBJ2-7|.|.|TRBV28
TGTGCCAGCAGCCCAGGCGGGGATTCCTACGAGCAGTACTTC
CASSPGGDSYEQYF
>TRBJ2-5|once|.|TRBV29-1
TGCAGCGTTGAAAGGTCGGAGACCCAGTACTTC
CSVERSETQYF
>TRBJ2-2|.|TRBD1|TRBV5-1
TGCGCCAGCAGCTTGGATTGGACAGGGTTCACCGGGGAGCTGTTTTTT
CASSLDWTGFTGELFF
>TRBJ2-5|.|.|TRBV7-9
TGTGCCAGCAGCGAACAAGAGACCCAGTACTTC
CASSEQETQYF
>TRBJ2-3|.|TRBD2|TRBV5-4
TGTGCCAGCAGCCCGAGGGCGGGAGGAAGGGCAGATACGCAGTATTTT
CASSPRAGGRADTQYF
>TRBJ1-1|.|.|TRBV10-2
TGCGCCAGCAGAGCGGAATTGAACACTGAAGCTTTCTTT
CASRAELNTEAFF
>TRBJ2-3|.|.|TRBV13
TGTGCCAGCAGCTTTTCGGGCGTCCGGGGTGGAGATACGCAGTATTTT
CASSFSGVRGGDTQYF
>TRBJ1-4|.|.|TRBV5-4
TGTGCCAGCAGTTCGGGAACCCACGGCACAACTAATGAAAAACTGTTTTTT
CASSSGTHGTTNEKLFF
>TRBJ1-4|.|.|TRBV10-3
TGTGCCACCCGAGGGGGGGGGAGAAATGAAAAACTGTTTTTT
CATRGGGRNEKLFF
>TRBJ1-2|.|.|TRBV6-6
TGTGCCAGCAGTTACAGGGACGCCTATGGCTACACCTTC
CASSYRDAYGYTF
>TRBJ1-2|once|TRBD1|TRBV2
TGTGCCAGCAGTAGGACAGGGGTGGGCTATGGCTACACCTTC
CASSRTGVGYGYTF
>TRBJ2-3|.|TRBD1|TRBV5-8
TGTGCCAGCAGCTCCGACAGGGGGCGGCGGGATACGCAGTATTTT
CASSSDRGRRDTQYF
>TRBJ2-3|.|.|TRBV6-5
TGTGCCAGCAGACCCCCGGGGGCAGATACGCAGTATTTT
CASRPPGADTQYF
>TRBJ2-3|.|TRBD2|TRBV5-1
TGCGCCAGCAGCTTGGGGACTAGCGGACCCACAGATACGCAGTATTTT
CASSLGTSGPTDTQYF
>TRBJ2-3|.|.|TRBV9
TGTGCCAGCAGCGTGACAGGTACTAGCACAGATACGCAGTATTTT
CASSVTGTSTDTQYF
>TRBJ2-2|once|.|TRBV5-1
TGCGCCAGCAGCTTGGGGGCAGGTGCAAGCGCCGGGGAGCTGTTTTTT
CASSLGAGASAGELFF
>TRBJ1-5|few|.|TRBV4-1
TGCGCCAGCAGCTTAAACGGGGAGCCCCAGCATTTT
CASSLNGEPQHF
>TRBJ2-7|.|.|TRBV19
TGTGCCACCGCAAAGACGGCCCCTTCCTACGAGCAGTACTTC
CATAKTAPSYEQYF
>TRBJ1-3|.|.|TRBV15
TGTGCCACCAGCAGAGATCTGGGTGGAAACACCATATATTTT
CATSRDLGGNTIYF